The sequence of this T cell receptor (beta chain) was determined in a study of blood T cells in healthy people across ages (dated by TCRdb to the mid-2010s). For the wider study: In model experiments, template switching captured about one uniquely barcoded TCR beta cDNA molecule for every two T cells. Donors were grouped into four age groups: young (average 16 years), middle-aged (about 38), aged (about 60) and long-lived (approximately 81). To avoid experimental bias, donors of different ages were randomly spread across the sequencing lanes. For two donors (one aged 18 to 30 and one aged 80 or older), the study analyzed two additional independent replicas of 1 million unique cDNA reads from the same blood draw. The study measured age-related changes in TCR beta repertoire diversity using deep sequencing normalized with unique cDNA molecular identifiers. Results the study describes overall, beyond this receptor: A strong correlation was found between observed TCR beta diversity and the percentage of naive T cells measured by flow cytometry. Estimates of total diversity based on one million sequenced T cells were considered lower bounds and underestimates. The long-lived group showed more naive CD4+ T cells, fewer expanded clones and increased TCR diversity than the aged group, suggesting age selection. Because the CMV infection status of the donors was unknown, age-related changes in expanded clonotypes may potentially have been confounded. Observed TCR beta diversity per million T cells fell roughly linearly with age, and a significant reduction was already apparent by age about 38. Bulk unsorted PBMC profiling prevented conclusive comparison of naive and antigen-experienced compartments.

Donors were a few dozen systemically healthy Caucasian individuals from Russia aged roughly 6 to 90 years. Approximately 10 milliliters of peripheral blood were collected from each donor into EDTA-treated Vacutainer tubes. Ficoll-Paque density-gradient centrifugation was used to isolate PBMCs, with at least 7 million per sample. Trizol reagent was used to extract total RNA from the PBMCs, yielding at least 5.5 micrograms per sample. The percentages of naive CD45RAhigh/CD27high T cells were determined by flow cytometry on a PBMC aliquot from every donor. Library preparation used 5' RACE. Reads for this sample came from an Illumina HiSeq 2500. The second PCR ran for roughly 7 to 12 cycles and used a J-beta primer mix along with a sample-barcoded 5' primer. Each TCR beta cDNA molecule received a unique molecular identifier from a template-switch 5' adaptor carrying 12 random nucleotides. Each sample yielded at least 2.5 million CDR3-containing paired-end reads. First-strand cDNA was synthesized from all RNA with the Mint cDNA synthesis kit, primed by a TRBC-specific oligonucleotide. Following uracil-DNA glycosylase treatment, a first 18-cycle PCR with universal primers M1SS and BC2_uni_R was performed on all cDNA. In the authors' own workflow: Each sample was normalized by randomly selecting 1 million high-quality reads, each carrying a distinct molecular identifier. Instead of being binned into consensus sequences, reads with shared molecular identifiers were discarded. MiTCR, with a Q25 quality threshold and the strictest error-elimination algorithm, was used for CDR3 identification, clonotype clustering and error correction. Lower-bound total TCR beta diversity was estimated with a nonparametric unseen species model using Euler transformation. TCRdb itself trimmed the public reads at Q25 with fastp, ran MiXCR and retained productive beta chains. All rows with the same CDR3 protein become a single entry with the most common DNA and genes. These V and J calls derive from TCRdb rather than the authors' analysis. The table for this sample lists about 730,000 distinct CDR3 sequences; 35% to 45% of them were counted only once. The leading ten clones occupy around a fifth of the sample.

The CDR3 spans 14 residues, from the cysteine through the phenylalanine. Only the CDR3 part of the read is kept: 42 bases, read in frame from the first base. Cut back by 0 bases and 1 base, the V and J ends lie 6 bases apart. As encoded in the germline V gene, CDR1 is MNHEY while CDR2 is SVGAGI. A remark on this clonotype: Its antigen is unknown. Per-base qualities were not stored, and no clone one base away is much larger.

This TCR was sampled from a woman aged 55-70 years in good health. What was sequenced was blood. Rearrangement joined TRBV6-5 to TRBJ1-2, with the D gene call left open. The CDR3 protein is CASSYSGGNYGYTF. The nucleotide sequence is given as TGTGCCAGCAGTTACTCGGGCGGTAACTATGGCTACACCTTC.